The 30 T cell receptor beta chains presented below share a single source sample, sequenced in a study of blood T cell repertoires in COVID-19. The assay was immunoSEQ multiplex PCR, and TCRdb's table has in-frame clones only and misses some. The sample holds about 64,000 clones, roughly 91% seen once. Sequenced material: peripheral blood. The origin of the receptors is a human donor in a cohort sampled during active COVID-19.

The CDR3 loop is CASSPGTGTSWGEQYF. CDR3 sequence (DNA): TGTGCCAGCAGCCCCGGGACCGGGACTAGCTGGGGCGAGCAGTACTTC. The rearrangement uses TRBV6-2 or TRBV6-3 and TRBJ2-7; TRBD2 agrees at 9 bases. The CDR3 length is 16 residues. The germline CDR1 and CDR2 sequences are MNHEY and SVGEGT. J was trimmed by 6 bases and V by 6 bases; bases with no gene match: 15.

This clone was found a few times. CDR3 in amino acids: CASGWSRGPNSGANVLTF. The DNA of the CDR3 is TGTGCTAGTGGTTGGTCCAGGGGGCCCAACTCTGGGGCCAACGTCCTGACTTTC. The chain employs TRBV12-5 and TRBJ2-6, with 8 bases matching TRBD1. The CDR3 consists of 18 residues. J was trimmed by 0 bases and V by 4 bases; bases with no gene match: 8. Germline V CDR1 and CDR2: LGHNT, FRNRAP.

The J gene is TRBJ2-1, the V gene TRBV11-3; 7 bases map to TRBD2. V dropped 7 bases and J dropped 10; count of bases not matched to a gene: 10. The CDR3 sequence is 13 residues long. Per the germline V gene, CDR1 is SGHNT and CDR2 is YENEEA. CDR3: CASTGGGAGEQFF. The DNA of the CDR3 is TGTGCCAGCACGGGGGGAGGGGCGGGAGAGCAGTTCTTC.

This chain uses TRBV7-7 with TRBJ2-1; 10 nucleotides match TRBD2. Germline loops: CDR1 SSHAT, CDR2 FNYEAQ (reference sequence). This CDR3 spans 16 amino acids. V shed 0 bases, J shed 8 bases, and the junction held 7 bases outside the gene matches. The CDR3 sequence: CASSLAPSGRADEQFF. The CDR3 nucleotides read TGTGCCAGCAGCTTAGCACCAAGCGGGAGGGCCGATGAGCAGTTCTTC. The full variable domain, completed using reference TRBV7-7 and TRBJ2-1, is GAGVSQSPRYKVTKRGQDVTLRCDPISSHATLYWYQQALGQGPEFLTYFNYEAQPDKSGLPSDRFSAERPEGSISTLTIQRTEQRDSAMYRCASSLAPSGRADEQFFGPGTRLTVL.

J is TRBJ2-7 and V is TRBV6-5; D is undetermined. V dropped 5 bases and J dropped 2 bases, with 7 bases sitting between them. In germline, CDR1 is MNHEY, CDR2 SVGAGI. There are 12 residues in the CDR3. The CDR3 DNA is TGTGCCAGCAGTCTCCCTCCCTACGAGCAGTACTTC. It yields the protein CASSLPPYEQYF.

The chain combines TRBV7-9 with TRBJ2-5; TRBD1 is a possible D gene (5 bases). CDR1 and CDR2 from the germline V gene are SEHNR and FQNEAQ (reference sequence). V lost 2 bases and J lost 1, with 11 bases in between. The CDR3 extends over 15 amino acids. The CDR3 loop reads CASSLRGQLQETQYF. DNA of the CDR3: TGTGCCAGCAGCTTAAGGGGCCAACTCCAAGAGACCCAGTACTTC. The complete variable domain, with remaining parts taken from reference TRBV7-9 and TRBJ2-5, reads DTGVSQNPRHKITKRGQNVTFRCDPISEHNRLYWYRQTLGQGPEFLTYFQNEAQLEKSRLLSDRFSAERPKGSFSTLEIQRTEQGDSAMYLCASSLRGQLQETQYFGPGTRLLVL.

This chain uses TRBV25-1 with TRBJ2-2; 7 positions agree with TRBD1. Trimming removed 6 bases from V and 0 bases from J; junction bases left unmatched: 13. Germline V gene data show CDR1 as MGHDK and CDR2 as SYGVNS. The CDR3 is made up of 18 amino acids. CDR3 amino acids: CASSRDRVCMANTGELFF. The CDR3 DNA reads TGTGCCAGCAGCCGAGACAGGGTATGTATGGCGAACACCGGGGAGCTGTTTTTT.

The genes are TRBV10-3 and TRBJ1-2; possibly TRBD1 for D (6 bases). This CDR3 contains 15 residues. CDR1 ENHRY and CDR2 SYGVKD come from the germline V gene. Trimming cost V 4 bases and J 4 bases, with 16 bases left between them. The CDR3 protein is CAISADSVSFYGYTF. The CDR3 nucleotides read TGTGCCATCAGTGCGGACAGCGTTTCGTTCTATGGCTACACCTTC.

The gene calls are TRBV29-1 and TRBJ2-7, with unresolved D. CDR1 SQVTM and CDR2 ANQGSEA come from the germline V gene. With 5 bases removed from V and 4 bases from J, the gap between germline ends came to 9 bases. The CDR3 spans 11 residues. In DNA form, the CDR3 reads TGCAGCGTTCAGGCTTTTTACGAGCAGTACTTC. Translation: CSVQAFYEQYF.

The chain couples TRBV10-3 to TRBJ1-1, with 7 bases fitting TRBD1. V was clipped by 10 bases and J by 0 bases; unmatched bases: 5. CDR1 and CDR2 from the germline V gene are ENHRY and SYGVKD. The CDR3 runs to 13 residues. The CDR3 here is CATHRGLNTEAFF. CDR3 bases: TGTGCCACACACAGGGGCCTGAACACTGAAGCTTTCTTT.

The rearrangement links TRBV24-1 to TRBJ2-3; D might be TRBD2 (6 bases). The V gene lost 5 bases and the J gene lost 1 base, with 15 bases spanning the gap. The CDR3 spans 16 residues. Germline loops: CDR1 KGHDR, CDR2 SFDVKD. The CDR3 region is CATSALAPGGTDTQYF. The CDR3, as DNA: TGTGCCACCAGTGCCCTAGCGCCAGGAGGCACAGATACGCAGTATTTT.

The rearrangement joins TRBV9 to TRBJ1-2; unclear D gene. The CDR3 is 14 residues long. CDR1 SGDLS and CDR2 YYNGEE come from the germline V gene. V lost 4 bases to trimming and J lost 8 bases, with 18 bases between them. CDR3: CASSPQPGFGGYTF. The CDR3 DNA is TGTGCCAGCAGCCCACAGCCGGGATTCGGCGGCTACACCTTC.

The chain carries TRBV10-3 and TRBJ2-5, with 7 bases fitting TRBD1. Germline V lookup: CDR1 ENHRY, CDR2 SYGVKD. The junction had 10 bases not matched to a gene; V was cut back by 4 bases and J by 5 bases. The CDR3 contains 15 residues. In DNA, the CDR3 is TGTGCCATCAGTGCGGTAACAGGGGTGGAGGAGACCCAGTACTTC. This translates into CAISAVTGVEETQYF.

This clone is categorized as medium-sized. The CDR3 reads CASSLLGGAGYEQYF. The CDR3 region has the DNA TGTGCCAGCAGTTTATTGGGGGGGGCCGGTTACGAGCAGTACTTC. The chain carries TRBV28 and TRBJ2-7; tentative D call: TRBD2 (7 bases). This CDR3 is built from 15 residues. V was clipped by 1 base and J by 4 bases, with 14 bases between them. Germline lookup yields CDR1 MDHEN and CDR2 SYDVKM.

The genes are TRBV4-3 and TRBJ2-2; D is possibly TRBD1 (8 bases). Germline V lookup: CDR1 LGHNA, CDR2 YSLEER. This CDR3 comprises 18 residues. The V and J ends lost 0 bases and 7 bases respectively, with 21 bases between them. The CDR3 here is CASSQDWALHRGGGELFF. The CDR3 bases are TGCGCCAGCAGCCAAGATTGGGCCTTACACAGGGGGGGCGGGGAGCTGTTTTTT.

The V call is TRBV11-2, the J call TRBJ2-2; TRBD1 agrees at 7 bases. CDR3 length equals 18 residues. Germline lookup yields CDR1 SGHAT and CDR2 FQNNGV. Trimming took 2 bases from V and 1 from J; bases not matched to a gene: 10. The CDR3 coding sequence is TGTGCCAGCAGCTTACCTACCCACAGGGGTCGGAACACCGGGGAGCTGTTTTTT. Its protein product is CASSLPTHRGRNTGELFF. Variable domain in full (rest from reference TRBV11-2 and TRBJ2-2): EAGVAQSPRYKIIEKRQSVAFWCNPISGHATLYWYQQILGQGPKLLIQFQNNGVVDDSQLPKDRFSAERLKGVDSTLKIQPAKLEDSAVYLCASSLPTHRGRNTGELFFGEGSRLTVL.

The rearrangement links TRBV6-5 to TRBJ1-1, with 8 bases matching TRBD1. Germline V gene lookup returns CDR1 MNHEY and CDR2 SVGAGI. The CDR3 loop spans 13 amino acids. V dropped 6 bases and J dropped 4; count of bases not matched to a gene: 4. CDR3 sequence reads: CASRRDRGTEAFF. The CDR3 DNA follows: TGTGCCAGCAGGCGAGACAGGGGCACTGAAGCTTTCTTT.

The chain carries TRBV6-2 or TRBV6-3 and TRBJ2-7; D is undetermined. Per the germline V gene, CDR1 is MNHEY and CDR2 is SVGEGT. The V gene lost 6 bases and the J gene lost 2 bases, with 11 bases spanning the gap. The CDR3 has 13 amino acids. DNA for the CDR3: TGTGCCAGCAGCGGAGACGGAACCTACGAGCAGTACTTC. It codes for CASSGDGTYEQYF.

V and J are TRBV2 and TRBJ2-7, with TRBD1 identical over 9 bases. The CDR3 is 15 residues long. The germline V gene encodes CDR1 SNHLY and CDR2 FYNNEI. V lost 5 bases and J lost 6; bases outside the gene matches: 11. CDR3: CASSIAGTGSPEQYF. CDR3 coding DNA: TGTGCCAGCAGTATCGCCGGGACAGGGTCCCCCGAGCAGTACTTC.

The rearrangement uses TRBV5-8 and TRBJ1-6; TRBD1 matches 8 bases. The V segment lost 4 bases and the J segment 8 bases; nucleotides outside the gene matches: 8. This CDR3 has 15 amino acids. CDR1 is SGHTS, CDR2 YDEGEE, per germline. The CDR3: CASSVYRGTDSPLHF. The DNA for the CDR3 is TGTGCCAGCAGCGTTTACAGGGGGACGGATTCACCCCTCCACTTT.

This clone came up once. This sequence joins TRBV19 and TRBJ2-3, with TRBD2 matching 8 bases. CDR3 length equals 18 residues. Germline assignment: CDR1 LNHDA and CDR2 SQIVND (reference sequence). V lost 6 bases and J lost 0; bases outside the gene matches: 14. In DNA form, the CDR3 reads TGTGCCAGTAGCCGGCCGGGACTAGACGCCGCTAGCACAGATACGCAGTATTTT. This encodes CASSRPGLDAASTDTQYF.

The chain recombines TRBV6-2 or TRBV6-3 with TRBJ2-6, with TRBD2 matching 12 bases. The CDR3 contains 18 residues. Trimming removed 4 bases from V and 0 bases from J; junction bases left unmatched: 4. Germline CDR1 MNHEY, CDR2 SVGEGT. Here the CDR3 reads CASSSRTSGASGANVLTF. DNA for the CDR3: TGTGCCAGCAGTTCCAGGACTAGCGGGGCCTCTGGGGCCAACGTCCTGACTTTC.

This clone turned up a few times. This rearrangement joins TRBV10-1 to TRBJ2-1, with D possibly matching TRBD2 (6 bases). Trimming took 2 bases from V and 13 from J, leaving 15 bases between them. The CDR3 extends over 13 amino acids. Germline CDR1 and CDR2: WNHNN and SYGVQD (reference sequence). The CDR3 nucleotides read TGCGCCAGCAGTGAGGGGAGGAAGGTCGATCAGTTCTTC. It codes for CASSEGRKVDQFF.

The chain uses TRBV5-1 and TRBJ2-7, with D perhaps matching TRBD2 (6 bases). Deletions cut 0 bases from V and 3 bases from J, with 7 bases between. Germline V CDR1 and CDR2: SGHRS, YFSETQ. The length of the CDR3 is 13 residues. In DNA, the CDR3 is TGCGCCAGCAGCTTGGGGGGGGACTACGAGCAGTACTTC. This encodes CASSLGGDYEQYF.

The chain links TRBV5-4 to TRBJ2-5, with 7 positions matching TRBD1. This CDR3 is built from 16 residues. V lost 1 base, J lost 0 bases, and 6 bases stayed unmatched. Germline V gene data show CDR1 as SGHNT and CDR2 as YYREEE (reference sequence). In DNA, the CDR3 is TGTGCCAGCAGCTTGCTGGGACAGCAGTACCAAGAGACCCAGTACTTC. Its translation is CASSLLGQQYQETQYF.

V is TRBV6-5 and J is TRBJ2-7; TRBD2 agrees at 7 bases. The CDR3 has 14 residues. V trimming: 6 bases; J trimming: 0 bases; junction bases outside the gene matches: 5. Germline CDR1 reads MNHEY; CDR2 reads SVGAGI. The CDR3 bases are TGTGCCAGCAGAAAAGGGACTAACTCCTACGAGCAGTACTTC. Amino acids: CASRKGTNSYEQYF.

This clone occurred once. This sequence joins TRBV29-1 and TRBJ2-1, with D unresolved. This CDR3 has 18 residues. Germline CDR1 reads SQVTM; CDR2 reads ANQGSEA. Trimming stripped 4 bases from V and 5 bases from J, with 27 bases between. CDR3: CSVGSSTRGNRLNNEQFF. For the CDR3, the DNA is TGCAGCGTTGGAAGCAGTACCAGAGGTAACCGCCTTAACAATGAGCAGTTCTTC.

V usage is TRBV19 and J usage is TRBJ1-5; possibly TRBD1 for D (5 bases). The CDR3 has 17 residues. The V end was cut by 0 bases, the J end by 0 bases, with 12 bases between. Germline CDR1 and CDR2: LNHDA and SQIVND (reference sequence). CDR3 region: CASSIDIGHYSNQPQHF. In nucleotides, the CDR3 is TGTGCCAGTAGTATAGATATTGGACACTATAGCAATCAGCCCCAGCATTTT.

The chain combines TRBV28 with TRBJ2-7, with 7 bases aligning to TRBD1. The CDR3 is 15 amino acids. Germline loops: CDR1 MDHEN, CDR2 SYDVKM. Trimming cost V 2 bases and J 0 bases; bases outside gene matches: 4. The CDR3 region has the DNA TGTGCCAGCAGTTTAGGCAGGGGGATCTCCTACGAGCAGTACTTC. This codes for CASSLGRGISYEQYF.

V gene TRBV3-1 (or the pseudogene TRBV3-2) combines with J gene TRBJ2-7, with 14 positions matching TRBD2. CDR1 and CDR2 (germline): LGHDT, YNNKEL (reference sequence). CDR3 length equals 18 residues. J gave up 2 bases and V 4 bases, and 10 bases lay outside the gene matches. In DNA form, the CDR3 reads TGTGCCAGCAGCCCCTACCCGGGACTAGCGGGAGAAGCCTACGAGCAGTACTTC. Protein: CASSPYPGLAGEAYEQYF.